The 17 T cell receptor beta chains given below trace back to one sample, sequenced in a study of blood T cell repertoires in COVID-19 (dated by TCRdb to 2020 to 2022). Libraries were constructed by the immunoSEQ multiplex PCR assay. In TCRdb, the immuneACCESS table is reduced to in-frame sequences with V and J assigned. These tables do not hold every clone; where another copy was compared, an unresolved V gene accounts for under half, and the others remain unexplained. The sample table shows about 58,000 clones, and about nine tenths are seen once. The top ten hold roughly 23% of the sample. The sequenced material came from peripheral blood. The receptors shown here come from a woman in her 50s with active or convalescent COVID-19.

This sequence joins TRBV30 and TRBJ2-2, with TRBD2 matching over 8 bases. The CDR3 has 17 amino acids. V shed 3 bases and J 4 bases; nucleotides not matched to a gene: 13. The germline V gene encodes CDR1 GTSNPN and CDR2 SVGIG (reference sequence). CDR3 protein: CAWRNLAGPRGTGELFF. The CDR3, as DNA: TGTGCCTGGAGAAATCTAGCGGGCCCCAGGGGCACCGGGGAGCTGTTTTTT.

The chain uses TRBV2 and TRBJ1-2, with TRBD1 matching over 8 bases. The CDR3 runs 17 residues. V gave up 6 bases and J gave up 3 bases; unmatched junction bases: 15. Germline loops: CDR1 SNHLY, CDR2 FYNNEI. CDR3 sequence: CASSPGVGQGAYYGYTF. CDR3 coding DNA: TGTGCCAGCAGCCCTGGGGTAGGACAGGGAGCCTACTATGGCTACACCTTC. The whole variable domain, filled in from reference TRBV2 and TRBJ1-2, reads EPEVTQTPSHQVTQMGQEVILRCVPISNHLYFYWYRQILGQKVEFLVSFYNNEISEKSEIFDDQFSVERPDGSNFTLKIRSTKLEDSAMYFCASSPGVGQGAYYGYTFGSGTRLTVV.

The rearrangement links TRBV5-6 to TRBJ2-5; D unresolved. Germline loops: CDR1 SGHDT, CDR2 YYEEEE. Trimming stripped 4 bases from V and 5 bases from J, with 15 bases between. CDR3 length equals 14 residues. The CDR3 DNA reads TGTGCCAGCAGCCTGCGCCCTAATGTTGAGACCCAGTACTTC. It encodes CASSLRPNVETQYF.

This clone was picked up one time. The genes are TRBV18 and TRBJ2-7, with TRBD1 matching 7 bases. The J segment lost 0 bases and the V segment lost 4 bases, leaving 15 bases of the junction unmatched. From germline, CDR1 is KGHSH and CDR2 LQKENI. The CDR3 is 18 amino acids. The CDR3 DNA is TGTGCCAGCTCACGATTTTCCCCGGCAACAGGGGCCTCCTACGAGCAGTACTTC. This translates into CASSRFSPATGASYEQYF.

The chain combines TRBV5-1 with TRBJ2-2, with D possibly TRBD1 on 6 matching bases. V lost 4 bases to trimming and J lost 5 bases, with 15 bases between them. The CDR3 has 15 amino acids. Germline V gene sequence: CDR1 SGHRS, CDR2 YFSETQ. As DNA, the CDR3 is TGCGCCAGCAGCCACGATCTAGGGGGTACCGGGGAGCTGTTTTTT. Protein sequence: CASSHDLGGTGELFF.

CDR3 region: CASSPPKGPTYNEQFF. DNA of the CDR3: TGTGCCAGCTCACCACCGAAGGGGCCTACCTACAATGAGCAGTTCTTC. This chain uses TRBV18 with TRBJ2-1; D may be TRBD1 (5 bases). The CDR3 has 16 residues. Germline V CDR1 and CDR2: KGHSH, LQKENI. V gave up 0 bases and J gave up 2 bases, with 11 bases separating them.

CDR3 DNA: TGTGCCAGCAGCGGGCTAGCGGGAGGACCCTACGAGCAGTACTTC. It codes for CASSGLAGGPYEQYF. V usage is TRBV7-8 and J usage is TRBJ2-7; 11 bases align to TRBD2. The CDR3 sequence is 15 residues long. Per the germline V gene, CDR1 is SGHVS and CDR2 is FQNEAQ. V lost 5 bases to trimming and J lost 2 bases; unmatched junction nucleotides: 5.

The V call is TRBV7-8, the J call TRBJ1-3; D may be TRBD1 (6 bases). The V and J ends lost 1 base and 0 bases respectively, with 7 bases between them. The CDR3 covers 15 residues. In germline, CDR1 is SGHVS, CDR2 FQNEAQ. This CDR3 reads CASSLGTDSGNTIYF. DNA of the CDR3: TGTGCCAGCAGCTTAGGGACAGACTCTGGAAACACCATATATTTT. The variable domain in full, with the rest retrieved from reference TRBV7-8 and TRBJ1-3, is GAGVSQSPRYKVAKRGQDVALRCDPISGHVSLFWYQQALGQGPEFLTYFQNEAQLDKSGLPSDRFFAERPEGSVSTLKIQRTQQEDSAVYLCASSLGTDSGNTIYFGEGSWLTVV.

The J gene is TRBJ1-2, the V gene TRBV15; TRBD1 is a possible D gene (6 bases). Germline V lookup: CDR1 LNHNV, CDR2 YYDKDF (reference sequence). The CDR3 has 12 residues. Trimming removed 4 bases from V and 9 bases from J, with 12 bases in between. CDR3 nucleotide sequence: TGTGCCACCAGCACAACAGGGTGGAGCTACACCTTC. Translating it yields CATSTTGWSYTF. Filled out from reference TRBV15 and TRBJ1-2, the complete variable domain reads DAMVIQNPRYQVTQFGKPVTLSCSQTLNHNVMYWYQQKSSQAPKLLFHYYDKDFNNEADTPDNFQSRRPNTSFCFLDIRSPGLGDTAMYLCATSTTGWSYTFGSGTRLTVV.

This chain links TRBV7-9 with TRBJ2-1; 8 nucleotides align to TRBD2. The CDR3 totals 15 residues. Germline V lookup: CDR1 SEHNR, CDR2 FQNEAQ (reference sequence). V lost 3 bases to trimming and J lost 4 bases; unmatched junction nucleotides: 5. The CDR3 here is CASSFTGGPYNEQFF. CDR3 DNA sequence: TGTGCCAGCAGCTTTACGGGAGGGCCTTACAATGAGCAGTTCTTC.

The rearrangement joins TRBV10-3 to TRBJ2-1, with 15 bases that match TRBD2. The V and J ends lost 10 bases and 7 bases, in that order; junction bases with no gene match: 2. The CDR3 covers 13 residues. Per germline, CDR1 ENHRY and CDR2 SYGVKD. In DNA, the CDR3 is TGTGCCACCGGACTAGCGGGGGGGAATGAGCAGTTCTTC. Protein sequence: CATGLAGGNEQFF.

This clone was found once. The chain carries TRBV3-1 (or the pseudogene TRBV3-2) and TRBJ1-1; D may be TRBD1 (5 bases). Trimming shortened V by 4 bases and J by 0 bases, and 12 bases separated the two germline ends. The CDR3 totals 15 residues. From germline, CDR1 is LGHDT and CDR2 YNNKEL (reference sequence). CDR3 DNA: TGTGCCAGCAGCCCACTGCGGGGCTTGAACACTGAAGCTTTCTTT. This codes for CASSPLRGLNTEAFF.

The gene calls are TRBV5-1 and TRBJ2-1; 7 positions agree with TRBD2. The V and J ends lost 9 bases and 5 bases, in that order; junction bases with no gene match: 17. The CDR3 sequence is 16 residues long. The germline V gene has CDR1 SGHRS and CDR2 YFSETQ. CDR3 amino acids: CATAFRGLAANNEQFF. The CDR3 bases are TGCGCCACCGCATTCCGAGGGCTAGCGGCTAACAATGAGCAGTTCTTC.

This clone was observed a single time. This sequence joins TRBV2 and TRBJ1-5; no clear D. This CDR3 has 12 residues. V lost 6 bases and J lost 3, with 6 bases in between. Germline assignment: CDR1 SNHLY and CDR2 FYNNEI. This CDR3 reads CASRGHNQPQHF. For the CDR3, the DNA is TGTGCCAGCAGGGGCCACAATCAGCCCCAGCATTTT.

This clone was seen only once. The chain is built from TRBV5-6 and TRBJ1-2; D gene ambiguous. V gave up 3 bases and J gave up 5 bases, with 5 bases separating them. The CDR3 is 11 amino acids. The germline gives CDR1 SGHDT, CDR2 YYEEEE. The CDR3 nucleotides are TGTGCCAGCAGCTCGGAGTATGGCTACACCTTC. Amino acids: CASSSEYGYTF.

V gene TRBV3-1 (or the pseudogene TRBV3-2) combines with J gene TRBJ1-1, with a weak D call TRBD1 (6 bases). Trimming removed 4 bases at V and 6 bases at J, with 12 bases between. CDR3 length: 13 residues. Germline CDR1 reads LGHDT; CDR2 reads YNNKEL (reference sequence). DNA for the CDR3: TGTGCCAGCAGCCTACAGGGCATCGCTGAAGCTTTCTTT. Amino acids: CASSLQGIAEAFF.

This sequence joins TRBV7-3 and TRBJ2-3; D gene ambiguous. Germline V gives CDR1 SGHTA, CDR2 FQGTGA. V dropped 5 bases and J dropped 0 bases, with 9 bases sitting between them. CDR3 length: 14 residues. CDR3 in amino acids: CASSRTSSTDTQYF. The CDR3 DNA reads as TGTGCCAGCAGCCGCACGAGTAGCACAGATACGCAGTATTTT.